This paragraph reports one TCR beta chain. Its specific antigen is unknown. The germline gene is not matched at one end of the junction; a read error may be the cause. This specimen belongs to a study of blood T cell repertoires in COVID-19 (dated by TCRdb to the early 2020s). Turning to the overall study: Samples from collaborators originated in the United States, Italy and Spain and spanned both the acute and convalescent phases of COVID-19. The prospective study material was composed of cDNA or gDNA derived from T cells, B-cell-depleted T cells, or PBMCs. Deeply sampled blood TCRbeta repertoires from subjects exposed to, actively infected with, or recovered from COVID-19 were included in the dataset. The repertoires were released in a freely available public database meant as a resource for research on the immune response to SARS-CoV-2. The samples were drawn from the first 160 participants of the ongoing ImmuneRACE study and from 1,200 or so subjects provided by 6 global collaborators. Sample metadata almost always included a de-identified subject ID, COVID-19 status, age in years and sex. Where HLA class I and class II types were available, the types were taken from metadata supplied by the sample provider, not from assay-based typing.

TCRbeta CDR3 regions were amplified from genomic DNA using the immunoSEQ Assay, a bias-controlled multiplex PCR. For the original study's pipeline: The number of nucleated cells in each sample was estimated by amplification of reference gene primers within the assay. To quantify the absolute abundance of each unique TCRbeta CDR3 rearrangement, sequence reads were collapsed and filtered. For each sample, productive Simpson clonality was calculated by taking the square root of Simpson's diversity index across productive rearrangements. This is the immuneACCESS table as TCRdb keeps it, with only in-frame sequences that have V and J called. A part of the clones is gone; compared with another copy, unresolved V genes explain less than half, and the rest is unexplained. That table supplies the V and J calls and clone size; D and trimming were determined from the DNA. The sample yields about 150,000 clones; approximately 92% were counted once. The leading ten clones occupy around an eighth of the sample.

Its CDR3 holds 15 amino acids, cysteine through phenylalanine. CDR3 DNA only is kept here, 45 bases in frame from base 1. Reading the germline V gene (reference sequence) gives CDR1 SSHAT and CDR2 FNYEAQ. Findings and caveats that apply to the study as a whole: Clinical and demographic metadata were provided uncurated, with the amount varying by source and participant.

One collaborating source in Seattle enrolled patients while the patients were actively infected and followed the patients over time throughout the course of disease. The collaborating institutions used their own protocols to collect whole blood in K2EDTA tubes. For TCRbeta analysis, collaborator samples were shipped as frozen whole blood, as isolated PBMCs, or as DNA extracted from either sample type. The sample comprised peripheral blood. This receptor was obtained from a man between 18 and 35 years old with COVID-19, enrolled during active disease. Here the chain combines TRBV7-7 and TRBJ2-1, and 10 junctional nucleotides match TRBD2. For the CDR3, the sequence is CASSIGTSAYNEQFF. The sequenced DNA: TGTGCTAGCAGCATCGGGACTAGCGCCTACAATGAGCAGTTCTTC.